These T cell receptor beta chains were read from a single sample in a study of CD8 T cells in ankylosing spondylitis. TCRdb reprocessed the 5' RACE reads with MiXCR, giving one entry per CDR3 protein. This table holds approximately 540,000 distinct CDR3 sequences, about 13% found once. The sample was blood, either unsorted or a sorted T cell fraction (not recorded which). These receptors were collected from a male donor with ankylosing spondylitis. Both conserved end residues are part of each CDR3. The D gene is left open where the match is weak. Size is stated for part of the rows, as once, few or many counts, or as a class when the clone is expanded.

cdr3_nt | cdr3_aa | clone_size | j_call | d_call | v_call
TGCAGCGTTTATGACAGCCCCGGGCAGCCCCAGCATTTT | CSVYDSPGQPQHF | - | TRBJ1-5 | - | TRBV29-1
TGTGCCAGCAGCCCGGGACAGGGAGGCGAGACCCAGTACTTC | CASSPGQGGETQYF | many | TRBJ2-5 | TRBD1 | TRBV5-1
TGCGCCAGCAGCGTTAGCGGGAACTCGTGGGAGCAGTACTTC | CASSVSGNSWEQYF | few | TRBJ2-7 | TRBD2 | TRBV5-1
TGCGCCAGCAGCTCCACCCTCATAGAGACCCAGTACTTC | CASSSTLIETQYF | few | TRBJ2-5 | - | TRBV5-1
TGTGCCAGCAGTGCTAGCGGGAGGGCCATTGAGCAGTTCTTC | CASSASGRAIEQFF | - | TRBJ2-1 | TRBD2 | TRBV2
TGTGCCAGCAGCCAAGGGGGGACGGTGTCCTATGAGCAGTTCTTC | CASSQGGTVSYEQFF | few | TRBJ2-1 | - | TRBV4-2
TGCAGTGCTAAAACAGGGGCTCACACTGAAGCTTTCTTT | CSAKTGAHTEAFF | - | TRBJ1-1 | TRBD1 | TRBV20-1
TGCAGCGCTGAGCGGGGGTTCGGGACCGGGGAGCTGTTTTTT | CSAERGFGTGELFF | few | TRBJ2-2 | TRBD2 | TRBV29-1
TGTGCCAGCAGTAAATCTTTAATCCCCGACACCGGGGAGCTGTTTTTT | CASSKSLIPDTGELFF | many | TRBJ2-2 | - | TRBV12-3/TRBV12-4
TGTGCCAGCAGCCAAAGCGGGAGTGCGCAGTATTTT | CASSQSGSAQYF | few | TRBJ2-3 | TRBD2 | TRBV4-2
TGTGCCAGCAGCTCCCTCGGAGCAGGGGTATCACCCCTCCACTTT | CASSSLGAGVSPLHF | - | TRBJ1-6 | - | TRBV5-5
TGTGCCAGCGGTACTAGAAGTGGGTACAATGAGCAGTTCTTC | CASGTRSGYNEQFF | few | TRBJ2-1 | - | TRBV2